Each of the 23 T cell receptor beta chains below was sequenced from the same sample in a study of T cells in localized non-small cell lung cancer. Assay used: immunoSEQ multiplex PCR; TCRdb lists only in-frame clones, some missing. The sample lists over 30,000 clones; 88% were seen once. The sequencing here drew on peripheral blood, taken before any cancer treatment. The receptors shown here come from a woman between 35 and 75 years old with stage I lung adenocarcinoma.

The chain combines TRBV11-2 with TRBJ2-1; D is ambiguous. CDR3 length: 16 residues. V was pared by 2 bases and J by 7 bases, with 18 bases between. CDR1 and CDR2 (germline): SGHAT, FQNNGV. CDR3 sequence: CASSLMGLGRRNEQFF. Written as DNA, the CDR3 is TGTGCCAGCAGCTTAATGGGTCTTGGCCGGCGGAATGAGCAGTTCTTC.

The gene calls are TRBV10-3 and TRBJ2-2, with D uncertain. The V and J ends lost 10 bases and 1 base respectively, with 16 bases between them. The germline CDR1 and CDR2 sequences are ENHRY and SYGVKD. The CDR3 spans 15 residues. CDR3 region: CATALEDGNTGELFF. The CDR3 nucleotides read TGTGCCACCGCATTAGAGGACGGGAACACCGGGGAGCTGTTTTTT.

The chain is built from TRBV29-1 and TRBJ1-3; D call uncertain. The CDR3 runs to 14 residues. The ends were cut back, 0 bases at V and 1 base at J, with 7 bases in the middle. Germline values: CDR1 SQVTM, CDR2 ANQGSEA. The CDR3 is CSVEDGRSGNTIYF. CDR3 nucleotides: TGCAGCGTTGAAGATGGACGATCTGGAAACACCATATATTTT.

The V gene is TRBV11-2, the J gene TRBJ2-3; D is possibly TRBD2 (6 bases). Germline V gene data show CDR1 as SGHAT and CDR2 as FQNNGV. The CDR3 covers 15 residues. V lost 5 bases and J 1 base, leaving 13 bases between the germline ends. CDR3 sequence (DNA): TGTGCCAGCAGCAGCATAGGGGAGGGCACAGATACGCAGTATTTT. This gives the protein CASSSIGEGTDTQYF.

Only one count was recorded for this clone. The rearrangement links TRBV5-1 to TRBJ2-1; D may be TRBD2 (6 bases). This CDR3 spans 16 amino acids. The germline gives CDR1 SGHRS, CDR2 YFSETQ. Trimming cost V 1 base and J 6 bases, with 17 bases left between them. The DNA for the CDR3 is TGCGCCAGCAGCTTGAGTAGCGGAGGGATTAGCAATGAGCAGTTCTTC. It is translated as CASSLSSGGISNEQFF.

This rearrangement joins TRBV7-6 to TRBJ2-7; D remains ambiguous. Trimming took off 4 bases at V and 0 bases at J, with 22 bases between the two ends. This CDR3 spans 18 amino acids. Germline V CDR1 and CDR2: SGHVS, FNYEAQ. In DNA form, the CDR3 reads TGTGCCAGCAGCTCGACCCCCTCAGATCCCCCCTTCTCCTACGAGCAGTACTTC. It yields the protein CASSSTPSDPPFSYEQYF.

V and J are TRBV4-2 and TRBJ2-4; maybe TRBD2 (6 bases). The CDR3 loop spans 15 amino acids. Germline CDR1 and CDR2: LGHNA and YNFKEQ. V was cut by 3 bases and J by 1 base, with 10 bases left in between. The CDR3 protein is CASSHSEGAKNIQYF. In DNA form, the CDR3 reads TGTGCCAGCAGCCACTCGGAGGGGGCCAAAAACATTCAGTACTTC.

The V gene is TRBV6-1, the J gene TRBJ2-7, with D possibly TRBD1 on 6 matching bases. Germline lookup yields CDR1 MNHNS and CDR2 SASEGT. The length of the CDR3 is 14 residues. Trimming removed 5 bases from V and 1 base from J, with 12 bases in between. CDR3 sequence: CASSLNRESYEQYF. The CDR3 DNA sequence: TGTGCCAGCAGTTTAAACAGGGAGTCCTACGAGCAGTACTTC.

The CDR3 bases are TGTGCCAGCAGGCACACGGGGATAGCCAAAAACATTCAGTACTTC. Translated: CASRHTGIAKNIQYF. This rearrangement joins TRBV28 to TRBJ2-4; TRBD2 might be the D (5 bases). Germline V CDR1 and CDR2: MDHEN, SYDVKM. V lost 6 bases, J lost 0 bases, and 12 bases lay in between. The CDR3 is 15 amino acids.

CDR3 coding DNA: TGTGCCTGGACCAACAGGGGGTCAGATACGCAGTATTTT. Translation gives CAWTNRGSDTQYF. J is TRBJ2-3 and V is TRBV30, with 8 bases lining up with TRBD1. The CDR3 consists of 13 residues. Germline V gene sequence: CDR1 GTSNPN, CDR2 SVGIG (reference sequence). The ends lost 4 bases at V and 4 bases at J; junction bases unmatched: 4.

V gene TRBV27 combines with J gene TRBJ2-3; 12 bases agree with TRBD2. This CDR3 is built from 14 residues. Germline V CDR1 and CDR2: MNHEY, SMNVEV (reference sequence). After removal of 7 bases from V and 6 bases from J, the junction contained 5 bases not matched to a gene. The CDR3 DNA follows: TGTGCCAGCATGGCTAGCGGGAGGGCGGATACGCAGTATTTT. Translating gives CASMASGRADTQYF.

CDR3 sequence (DNA): TGTGCCAGCAGCCAATCCCTAGACAGGGGGCGTGGCTACACCTTC. Protein: CASSQSLDRGRGYTF. V and J are TRBV4-2 and TRBJ1-2; TRBD1 aligns across 10 bases. This CDR3 contains 15 residues. The V gene's germline CDR1 is LGHNA and CDR2 YNFKEQ. J gave up 7 bases and V 2 bases, and 7 bases lay outside the gene matches.

The table lists this clone with a count of one. The V call is TRBV30, the J call TRBJ1-4; D gene uncertain. Trimming removed 0 bases from V and 0 bases from J, with 17 bases in between. This CDR3 has 18 amino acids. Looked up from germline, CDR1 is GTSNPN and CDR2 is SVGIG (reference sequence). The CDR3 here is CAWSVWGEGLSTNEKLFF. CDR3 bases: TGTGCCTGGAGTGTATGGGGTGAAGGTCTGTCAACTAATGAAAAACTGTTTTTT. The whole variable domain, remainder taken from reference TRBV30 and TRBJ1-4, is SQTIHQWPATLVQPVGSPLSLECTVEGTSNPNLYWYRQAAGRGLQLLFYSVGIGQISSEVPQNLSASRPQDRQFILSSKKLLLSDSGFYLCAWSVWGEGLSTNEKLFFGSGTQLSVL.

The rearrangement joins TRBV7-9 to TRBJ2-2; no clear D. Trimming removed 2 bases from V and 8 bases from J, with 6 bases in between. This CDR3 spans 12 amino acids. CDR1 SEHNR and CDR2 FQNEAQ come from the germline V gene (reference sequence). The CDR3 is CASSLIVGELFF. The DNA for the CDR3 is TGTGCCAGCAGCTTAATTGTTGGGGAGCTGTTTTTT.

The J gene is TRBJ2-7, the V gene TRBV7-2; D call uncertain. The V gene lost 1 base and the J gene lost 2 bases, with 12 bases spanning the gap. Germline CDR1 and CDR2: SGHTA and FQGNSA. The CDR3 contains 15 residues. The CDR3 here is CASSLGRGLAYEQYF. CDR3 nucleotide sequence: TGTGCCAGCAGCTTAGGGCGCGGCCTCGCCTACGAGCAGTACTTC. The full variable domain, in which reference TRBV7-2 and TRBJ2-7 provide the parts outside the CDR3, is GAGVSQSPSNKVTEKGKDVELRCDPISGHTALYWYRQSLGQGLEFLIYFQGNSAPDKSGLPSDRFSAERTGGSVSTLTIQRTQQEDSAVYLCASSLGRGLAYEQYFGPGTRLTVT.

The chain carries TRBV5-4 and TRBJ2-2; perhaps TRBD2 as D (6 bases). The germline V gene encodes CDR1 SGHNT and CDR2 YYREEE (reference sequence). This CDR3 region has 16 residues. Trimming took 0 bases from V and 3 from J, leaving 12 bases between them. The CDR3 bases are TGTGCCAGCAGCTTGGGGTTGCGGGGAGACACCGGGGAGCTGTTTTTT. As protein: CASSLGLRGDTGELFF.

The gene calls are TRBV28 and TRBJ2-5; 7 bases fit TRBD2. After removal of 4 bases from V and 4 bases from J, the junction contained 12 bases not matched to a gene. Germline CDR1 and CDR2: MDHEN and SYDVKM. The CDR3 has 16 amino acids. CDR3 sequence reads: CASSSPGLVLRETQYF. For the CDR3, the DNA is TGTGCCAGCAGTTCCCCCGGACTAGTATTGCGAGAGACCCAGTACTTC.

The genes are TRBV19 and TRBJ1-2; D may be TRBD1 (5 bases). Trimming took off 3 bases at V and 4 bases at J, with 15 bases between the two ends. Germline loops: CDR1 LNHDA, CDR2 SQIVND (reference sequence). The CDR3 contains 15 residues. As DNA, the CDR3 is TGTGCCAGTAGTATCCCCGGGCAGGGCGGCTATGGCTACACCTTC. It codes for CASSIPGQGGYGYTF.

The CDR3 sequence: CAISEGGRVQETQYF. In DNA form, the CDR3 reads TGTGCCATCAGTGAGGGCGGGAGGGTTCAAGAGACCCAGTACTTC. The V gene is TRBV10-3, the J gene TRBJ2-5; TRBD2 aligns across 9 bases. The CDR3 runs to 15 residues. Germline V CDR1 and CDR2: ENHRY, SYGVKD. V lost 2 bases, J lost 2 bases, and 3 bases stayed unmatched.

This clone occurred once. The chain employs TRBV7-9 and TRBJ2-1; D unclear. CDR1 and CDR2 (germline): SEHNR, FQNEAQ (reference sequence). The V end lost 0 bases, the J end lost 7 bases, and 16 bases lay between the germline ends. The length of the CDR3 is 16 residues. For the CDR3, the DNA is TGTGCCAGCAGCTTAGCGGGTACGGCGGAAAGGAATGAGCAGTTCTTC. Translated: CASSLAGTAERNEQFF. Using reference TRBV7-9 and TRBJ2-1 for the parts outside the CDR3, the full variable domain is DTGVSQNPRHKITKRGQNVTFRCDPISEHNRLYWYRQTLGQGPEFLTYFQNEAQLEKSRLLSDRFSAERPKGSFSTLEIQRTEQGDSAMYLCASSLAGTAERNEQFFGPGTRLTVL.

V and J are TRBV19 and TRBJ1-1, with 9 bases that match TRBD1. CDR3 length: 15 residues. The V gene's germline CDR1 is LNHDA and CDR2 SQIVND (reference sequence). The ends lost 4 bases at V and 5 bases at J; junction bases unmatched: 8. This chain's CDR3 is CASSTLQGALTEAFF. CDR3 nucleotide sequence: TGTGCCAGTAGTACCCTACAGGGGGCACTTACTGAAGCTTTCTTT.

This clone was recorded only once. The chain carries TRBV28 and TRBJ2-1; D gene unclear. Trimming took off 6 bases at V and 0 bases at J, with 15 bases between the two ends. Germline V gene lookup returns CDR1 MDHEN and CDR2 SYDVKM. CDR3 size: 16 residues. The CDR3 region has the DNA TGTGCCAGCAGGACACCCGGGCCTAGCTCCTACAATGAGCAGTTCTTC. Protein sequence: CASRTPGPSSYNEQFF.

The genes are TRBV19 and TRBJ2-1; either TRBD1 or TRBD2 may fit D (5 bases each). Germline V gene data show CDR1 as LNHDA and CDR2 as SQIVND (reference sequence). The V and J ends lost 5 bases and 15 bases respectively, with 17 bases between them. The CDR3 extends over 12 amino acids. CDR3 loop: CASSPKRDPAFF. CDR3 DNA: TGTGCCAGTAGTCCGAAACGGGACCCAGCGTTCTTC.